The entry below describes one T cell receptor beta chain. These data originate in a study of blood T cells in healthy people across ages. Germline assignment: CDR1 DFQATT and CDR2 SNEGSKA (reference sequence). Trimming removed 1 base from V and 5 bases from J, with 20 bases in between. The CDR3 totals 16 residues. Combining a sample-barcoded 5' primer with a J-beta primer mix, a second PCR ran for 7 to 11 cycles. Each CDR3 protein is one row after TCRdb ran MiXCR on the 5' RACE reads. The sample yields about 670,000 distinct CDR3 sequences, about 43% seen once. The J gene is TRBJ1-1, the V gene TRBV20-1, with a weak D call TRBD1 (6 bases). This receptor was obtained from a man of 80 years or more in good health. Material: blood. Here the CDR3 reads CSARVPRGGGKTEAFF. CDR3 nucleotide sequence: TGCAGTGCTAGAGTTCCTCGAGGGGGGGGGAAGACTGAAGCTTTCTTT.